What follows is one T cell receptor (beta chain) and its context. The sample is drawn from a study of blood T cell repertoires in COVID-19. Study in general: Sources were T cells, B-cell-depleted T cells, or PBMCs; the material itself was cDNA or gDNA.

Looked up from germline, CDR1 is SGHTA and CDR2 is FQGNSA. V lost 5 bases, J lost 6 bases, and 7 bases stayed unmatched. CDR3 size: 16 residues. Original processing notes: Researchers report that nucleated cell counts were estimated from reference gene primer amplification. The method was immunoSEQ multiplex PCR; TCRdb's version includes in-frame clones alone and lacks a portion of them. From that table come the V and J calls and clone size; the DNA was used to work out D and trimming. Of over 80,000 clones listed, around four fifths are singletons. The sample was peripheral blood. The source of this sequence is a woman aged 55 to 70 with acute or convalescent COVID-19. The V and J genes are TRBV7-2 and TRBJ2-2, with TRBD2 matching 12 bases. The CDR3 spells CASSPRLAGAPGELFF. CDR3 nucleotides: TGTGCCAGCAGCCCCCGACTAGCGGGGGCGCCCGGGGAGCTGTTTTTT. Full variable domain (missing parts from reference TRBV7-2 and TRBJ2-2): GAGVSQSPSNKVTEKGKDVELRCDPISGHTALYWYRQSLGQGLEFLIYFQGNSAPDKSGLPSDRFSAERTGGSVSTLTIQRTQQEDSAVYLCASSPRLAGAPGELFFGEGSRLTVL.